The text below deals with one T cell receptor beta chain. Its antigen remains unknown. TCRdb re-called the 5' RACE reads through MiXCR, storing one row per CDR3 protein. This sample has roughly 240,000 distinct CDR3 sequences; roughly 7% occur once, and the top ten carry roughly 3.6%. The data derive from a study of identical twins. With 1 base removed from V and 4 bases from J, the gap between germline ends came to 13 bases. The CDR3 spans 15 residues. CDR1 is SGHVS, CDR2 FQNEAQ, per germline. Study-level findings and limits: Shared out-of-frame alpha sequences (those common to twins) showed excess low generation probability. With abundant cord blood beta clonotypes, insertions were fewer; memory repertoires showed no such pattern.

These data also formed part of another study, on yellow fever vaccine responses in identical twins.

The chain carries TRBV7-8 and TRBJ1-1, with D possibly TRBD1 on 5 matching bases. This receptor was obtained from a woman younger than 35 in good health. Sequenced input: memory (CD45RO+) T cells sorted from blood. The CDR3 protein is CASSLDGGGSTEAFF. The CDR3 DNA follows: TGTGCCAGCAGCTTAGATGGGGGTGGGTCCACTGAAGCTTTCTTT.